This TCR beta chain derives from a study of beta chain features in type 1 diabetes. As for the study in general: Over all samples combined, some 110 million sorted cells were examined.

General study points: Type 1 diabetes patients had TCRB CDR3s that were shorter (moderately but significantly so) in all four CD4+ subsets. Among type 1 diabetes patients, VDJ junctions had fewer insertions and more deletions. A cDNA-based sequencing approach could over-represent cells with high TCR expression.

Based on CD45RO/CCR7/CD25/CD127/CD95/CD27, CD4+ regulatory, stem cell-like memory, naive and central memory cells were sorted. Looked up from germline, CDR1 is SGHNT and CDR2 is YYREEE (reference sequence). V was pared by 3 bases and J by 4 bases, with 3 bases of the junction left unmatched. This CDR3 comprises 15 residues. Details on this clone: Antigen unknown.

Since all of the isolated RNA was reverse transcribed, expressed TCRB transcripts were what got sequenced. This table comes from immunoSEQ multiplex PCR, and its TCRdb copy is limited to in-frame clones, with some not included. The sample includes about 160,000 clones, 10% of them seen just once. Sample: central memory CD4+ T cells from blood. This sequence joins TRBV5-4 and TRBJ2-2, with 10 nucleotides matching TRBD1. The receptor was isolated from a man aged 25-45 years with type 1 diabetes. The CDR3 here is CASSSRTGGTGELFF. DNA of the CDR3: TGTGCCAGCAGCTCTCGGACAGGGGGCACCGGGGAGCTGTTTTTT.